Listed below are T cell receptor beta chains from one sample, sequenced in a study of human T cells and chemical hapten exposure. TCRdb redid the calling of the RACE reads with MiXCR, one entry per CDR3 protein. The sample has about 70,000 distinct CDR3 sequences; over 6.5% are singletons. The sample in question was whole blood, obtained in connection with sensitization to the hapten diphenylcyclopropenone (DPC). These receptor sequences come from a woman aged 50 to 60 with alopecia areata. Some clones in this sample may be carry-over from other donors' samples. Each CDR3 is given with its conserved first and last residue. The order of the fields is J gene, clone size, D gene, V gene, CDR3 protein, CDR3 DNA. A D gene is named only where the DNA matches it firmly. Clone size is not always given. Where it is, it says once, few, many or a class for expanded clones.

j_gene: TRBJ2-3; abundance: NA; d_gene: NA; v_gene: TRBV9; CDR3aa: CASSVTDPWTWDSTDTQYF; CDR3nt: TGTGCCAGCAGCGTGACCGATCCCTGGACGTGGGATAGCACAGATACGCAGTATTTT
j_gene: TRBJ2-1; abundance: NA; d_gene: TRBD1; v_gene: TRBV29-1; CDR3aa: CSVSRDRGNEQFF; CDR3nt: TGCAGCGTTAGCCGGGACAGGGGGAATGAGCAGTTCTTC
j_gene: TRBJ1-1; abundance: NA; d_gene: NA; v_gene: TRBV20-1; CDR3aa: CSAERGSNTEAFF; CDR3nt: TGCAGTGCCGAGCGAGGGTCCAACACTGAAGCTTTCTTT
j_gene: TRBJ2-1; abundance: NA; d_gene: TRBD2; v_gene: TRBV6-2/TRBV6-3; CDR3aa: CASSYGGSFYNEQFF; CDR3nt: TGTGCCAGCAGTTATGGCGGGAGTTTCTACAATGAGCAGTTCTTC
j_gene: TRBJ2-3; abundance: few; d_gene: TRBD1; v_gene: TRBV2; CDR3aa: CASSGQGETDTDTQYF; CDR3nt: TGTGCCAGCAGCGGACAGGGGGAGACGGACACAGATACGCAGTATTTT
j_gene: TRBJ2-5; abundance: NA; d_gene: TRBD2; v_gene: TRBV5-1; CDR3aa: CASSPSSGAGETQYF; CDR3nt: TGCGCCAGCAGCCCGAGTAGCGGGGCGGGGGAGACCCAGTACTTC
j_gene: TRBJ2-3; abundance: few; d_gene: NA; v_gene: TRBV5-1; CDR3aa: CASSLRRSSTDTQYF; CDR3nt: TGCGCCAGCAGCTTGAGACGTTCTAGCACAGATACGCAGTATTTT
j_gene: TRBJ2-7; abundance: NA; d_gene: NA; v_gene: TRBV7-4; CDR3aa: CASSPQGRVYEQYF; CDR3nt: TGTGCCAGCAGCCCTCAGGGCAGGGTCTACGAGCAGTACTTC
j_gene: TRBJ1-2; abundance: few; d_gene: NA; v_gene: TRBV5-1; CDR3aa: CASSLGGGGYTF; CDR3nt: TGCGCCAGCAGCTTAGGGGGAGGAGGCTACACCTTC
j_gene: TRBJ1-1; abundance: NA; d_gene: NA; v_gene: TRBV2; CDR3aa: CASSEINTEAFF; CDR3nt: TGTGCCAGCAGTGAAATCAACACTGAAGCTTTCTTT
j_gene: TRBJ1-2; abundance: NA; d_gene: TRBD1; v_gene: TRBV3-1; CDR3aa: CASSQEEWTGHNYGYTF; CDR3nt: TGTGCCAGCAGCCAAGAGGAGTGGACAGGACATAACTATGGCTACACCTTC
j_gene: TRBJ1-1; abundance: many; d_gene: TRBD1; v_gene: TRBV2; CDR3aa: CASFTGGRSNTEAFF; CDR3nt: TGTGCCAGCTTCACAGGGGGCAGATCGAACACTGAAGCTTTCTTT
j_gene: TRBJ1-1; abundance: many; d_gene: NA; v_gene: TRBV5-1; CDR3aa: CASSFRGSGNTEAFF; CDR3nt: TGCGCCAGCAGCTTCCGAGGATCGGGGAACACTGAAGCTTTCTTT
j_gene: TRBJ1-2; abundance: NA; d_gene: NA; v_gene: TRBV29-1; CDR3aa: CSVEVAGAYGYTF; CDR3nt: TGCAGCGTTGAGGTGGCGGGGGCCTATGGCTACACCTTC
j_gene: TRBJ2-7; abundance: few; d_gene: NA; v_gene: TRBV15; CDR3aa: CATSRDLGEQYF; CDR3nt: TGTGCCACCAGCAGAGACCTCGGCGAGCAGTACTTC
j_gene: TRBJ2-1; abundance: NA; d_gene: NA; v_gene: TRBV6-2/TRBV6-3; CDR3aa: CASSKSPGLEGDEQFF; CDR3nt: TGTGCCAGCAGTAAGTCGCCGGGGCTAGAAGGAGATGAGCAGTTCTTC
j_gene: TRBJ1-4; abundance: many; d_gene: NA; v_gene: TRBV6-5; CDR3aa: CASSPHSAVANEKLFF; CDR3nt: TGTGCCAGCAGTCCCCACTCGGCGGTAGCTAATGAAAAACTGTTTTTT
j_gene: TRBJ1-2; abundance: many; d_gene: NA; v_gene: TRBV20-1; CDR3aa: CSAVAYGYTF; CDR3nt: TGCAGTGCTGTAGCCTATGGCTACACCTTC
j_gene: TRBJ1-6; abundance: many; d_gene: NA; v_gene: TRBV9; CDR3aa: CASSPDLPNSPLHF; CDR3nt: TGTGCCAGCAGCCCGGACCTGCCTAATTCACCCCTCCACTTT
j_gene: TRBJ2-7; abundance: NA; d_gene: NA; v_gene: TRBV5-8; CDR3aa: CASSHRTDYEQYF; CDR3nt: TGTGCCAGCAGCCACAGGACCGATTACGAGCAGTACTTC
j_gene: TRBJ2-2; abundance: few; d_gene: TRBD1; v_gene: TRBV29-1; CDR3aa: CSVDGQGANTGELFF; CDR3nt: TGCAGCGTTGACGGACAGGGTGCCAACACCGGGGAGCTGTTTTTT
j_gene: TRBJ2-2; abundance: few; d_gene: NA; v_gene: TRBV29-1; CDR3aa: CSVGGYTGELFF; CDR3nt: TGCAGCGTTGGAGGGTACACCGGGGAGCTGTTTTTT
j_gene: TRBJ2-3; abundance: NA; d_gene: NA; v_gene: TRBV27; CDR3aa: CASSRGARTDTQYF; CDR3nt: TGTGCCAGCAGCCGGGGGGCCCGCACAGATACGCAGTATTTT
j_gene: TRBJ2-3; abundance: NA; d_gene: NA; v_gene: TRBV6-4; CDR3aa: CASSPTGFCTDTQYF; CDR3nt: TGTGCCAGCAGTCCCACAGGTTTTTGCACAGATACGCAGTATTTT
j_gene: TRBJ2-7; abundance: few; d_gene: TRBD1; v_gene: TRBV19; CDR3aa: CASSPGTGVEQYF; CDR3nt: TGTGCCAGTAGTCCCGGGACAGGGGTCGAGCAGTACTTC
j_gene: TRBJ2-5; abundance: many; d_gene: NA; v_gene: TRBV2; CDR3aa: CASAKEGETQYF; CDR3nt: TGTGCCAGCGCGAAGGAGGGGGAGACCCAGTACTTC
j_gene: TRBJ1-4; abundance: few; d_gene: TRBD1; v_gene: TRBV2; CDR3aa: CASNGRGPEKLFF; CDR3nt: TGTGCCAGCAACGGAAGGGGGCCTGAAAAACTGTTTTTT
j_gene: TRBJ2-5; abundance: NA; d_gene: NA; v_gene: TRBV1; CDR3aa: CTSSQEDRETQYF; CDR3nt: TGCACCAGCAGCCAAGAGGACAGGGAGACCCAGTACTTC
j_gene: TRBJ1-1; abundance: many; d_gene: NA; v_gene: TRBV27; CDR3aa: CASSDTLNTEAFF; CDR3nt: TGTGCCAGCAGTGACACGCTGAACACTGAAGCTTTCTTT
j_gene: TRBJ2-7; abundance: NA; d_gene: TRBD1; v_gene: TRBV4-2; CDR3aa: CASNHGQGAYKQYF; CDR3nt: TGTGCCAGCAACCACGGTCAGGGGGCATACAAGCAGTACTTC
j_gene: TRBJ2-1; abundance: NA; d_gene: TRBD2; v_gene: TRBV3-1; CDR3aa: CASSQVPRLAGVDEQFF; CDR3nt: TGTGCCAGCAGCCAAGTCCCCAGACTAGCGGGGGTGGATGAGCAGTTCTTC
j_gene: TRBJ2-7; abundance: few; d_gene: NA; v_gene: TRBV28; CDR3aa: CASSLRQVNLYEQYF; CDR3nt: TGTGCCAGCAGTTTAAGGCAGGTAAATCTCTACGAGCAGTACTTC
j_gene: TRBJ1-1; abundance: few; d_gene: NA; v_gene: TRBV5-1; CDR3aa: CASSQGGSGNTEAFF; CDR3nt: TGCGCCAGCAGTCAGGGTGGCAGCGGGAACACTGAAGCTTTCTTT
j_gene: TRBJ1-1; abundance: NA; d_gene: NA; v_gene: TRBV12-3/TRBV12-4; CDR3aa: CASRTRQGMSNTEAFF; CDR3nt: TGTGCCAGCAGGACTAGACAAGGGATGTCGAACACTGAAGCTTTCTTT
j_gene: TRBJ1-2; abundance: few; d_gene: NA; v_gene: TRBV29-1; CDR3aa: CSASPGVDNYGYTF; CDR3nt: TGCAGCGCTTCCCCAGGAGTTGATAACTATGGCTACACCTTC
j_gene: TRBJ2-1; abundance: NA; d_gene: TRBD2; v_gene: TRBV28; CDR3aa: CASSGTSGGANEQFF; CDR3nt: TGTGCCAGCAGTGGGACTAGCGGGGGGGCGAATGAGCAGTTCTTC
j_gene: TRBJ2-2; abundance: NA; d_gene: TRBD2; v_gene: TRBV28; CDR3aa: CASTRTSGITGELFF; CDR3nt: TGTGCCAGCACCCGGACTAGCGGGATCACCGGGGAGCTGTTTTTT
j_gene: TRBJ2-4; abundance: few; d_gene: NA; v_gene: TRBV20-1; CDR3aa: CSARGLGHLDIQYF; CDR3nt: TGCAGTGCTAGAGGACTAGGCCACCTAGACATTCAGTACTTC
j_gene: TRBJ1-2; abundance: many; d_gene: NA; v_gene: TRBV29-1; CDR3aa: CSVEDKQPSYGYTF; CDR3nt: TGCAGCGTTGAAGATAAGCAGCCCAGCTATGGCTACACCTTC
j_gene: TRBJ1-6; abundance: NA; d_gene: TRBD1; v_gene: TRBV9; CDR3aa: CASSVADRDSPLHF; CDR3nt: TGTGCCAGCAGCGTGGCGGACAGGGATTCACCCCTCCACTTT
j_gene: TRBJ2-1; abundance: few; d_gene: NA; v_gene: TRBV20-1; CDR3aa: CSARGTTYNEQFF; CDR3nt: TGCAGTGCTAGGGGGACGACCTACAATGAGCAGTTCTTC
j_gene: TRBJ1-2; abundance: NA; d_gene: TRBD1; v_gene: TRBV19; CDR3aa: CATMEGASGYTF; CDR3nt: TGTGCCACCATGGAGGGGGCGAGTGGCTACACCTTC
j_gene: TRBJ2-7; abundance: NA; d_gene: NA; v_gene: TRBV28; CDR3aa: CASSPLRGQNEQYF; CDR3nt: TGTGCCAGCAGCCCGCTTCGGGGGCAAAACGAGCAGTACTTC
j_gene: TRBJ2-5; abundance: few; d_gene: NA; v_gene: TRBV11-2; CDR3aa: CASSPQRAQETQYF; CDR3nt: TGTGCCAGCAGCCCTCAGCGGGCCCAAGAGACCCAGTACTTC
j_gene: TRBJ2-7; abundance: few; d_gene: TRBD2; v_gene: TRBV7-8; CDR3aa: CASSPSLAGGTEQYF; CDR3nt: TGTGCCAGCAGCCCGAGTCTAGCGGGAGGAACCGAGCAGTACTTC